This TCR beta chain was sequenced for a study of T cell responses to AZD1222 COVID-19 vaccine. General observations from the study: Baseline testing showed seropositivity in only a handful of AZD1222 recipients. In a largely white British group with more females than males, clonal diversity was possibly underestimated. Scientists sampled the repertoires only once the peak T cell response had passed.

Profiled with immunoSEQ multiplex PCR; TCRdb holds only in-frame clones, not every one. The data contain just over 30,000 clones, roughly 90% of them singletons. Notes on this clone: Antigen unknown.

This CDR3 contains 16 residues. V was cut by 10 bases and J by 0 bases, with 19 bases left in between. Per the germline V gene, CDR1 is MDHEN and CDR2 is SYDVKM. The origin of this receptor is an adult who received the AZD1222 COVID-19 vaccine. This rearrangement joins TRBV28 to TRBJ1-5; tentative D call: TRBD1 (6 bases). Sequenced material: peripheral blood, taken 28 days after the second AZD1222 dose. CDR3 bases: TGTGCCACCCTGGACAGACAAATCTATAGCAATCAGCCCCAGCATTTT. Its translation is CATLDRQIYSNQPQHF.